The clone carrying this TCR beta chain was observed at least ten times. The target antigen is unknown. This specimen belongs to a study of CD8 T cells in ankylosing spondylitis. The authors made TCR beta libraries by quantitative 5'-RACE with molecular barcodes. Via MiXCR, TCRdb re-called the 5' RACE reads, giving one row per CDR3 protein. This sample has 20,000 to 30,000 distinct CDR3 sequences, with just over 2.5% found just once. Study-wide findings and caveats: In ankylosing spondylitis patients, matched synovial fluid reportedly showed significant enrichment of disease-linked clones. Clones linked with disease were CD8+ and fairly uncommon in the peripheral blood. One TCR beta motif, made up of 7 or 8 highly homologous variants, appeared characteristic of ankylosing spondylitis blood.

The receptor's source is a female donor with ankylosing spondylitis or in good health (not recorded which). The material sequenced was blood, either unsorted or a sorted T cell fraction (not recorded which).

The CDR3 loop is CASSVGTSVSYNEQFF. CDR3 nucleotide sequence: TGTGCCAGCAGCGTAGGGACTAGCGTTTCCTACAATGAGCAGTTCTTC. The rearrangement joins TRBV9 to TRBJ2-1; TRBD2 aligns across 9 bases. The CDR3 covers 16 residues. Trimming at V came to 0 bases and at J to 1 base, leaving 2 bases not matched to a gene. In germline, CDR1 is SGDLS, CDR2 YYNGEE.